This T cell receptor beta chain emerged from a study of regulatory T cells in long-lasting Graves disease. This sample's time point: newly diagnosed GD, antithyroid drugs for less than 3 months. From PBMCs, RNA was extracted and then used to make the TCR library. The CDR3 has 14 residues. From germline, CDR1 is SGHNT and CDR2 YENEEA. On this clonotype itself: This likely stems from a read error, as it lies one base from a far larger clone.

Construction of TCR beta libraries relied on iRepertoire HTBI primers and on Arm-PCR targeting CDR3 regions. Each CDR3 protein gets one entry after TCRdb re-called the multiplex PCR reads with MiXCR. Among 400,000 to 550,000 distinct CDR3 sequences listed, 15% were seen once. The data also belong to a second study, concerning T cells in Graves' hyperthyroidism and ophthalmopathy.

The sample consisted of peripheral blood mononuclear cells (PBMCs), taken at new diagnosis, from a patient treated with antithyroid drugs. This TCR came from a woman between 25 and 40 years old with Graves disease. The J gene is TRBJ2-3, the V gene TRBV11-3; 8 bases are shared with TRBD2. Judging by the DNA end, TRBJ2-5 fits better; the J call may be wrong. CDR3 DNA: TGTGCCAGCAGCGACGGGAGGGCCCCCGAGACCCAGTACTTC. Translated: CASSDGRAPETQYF.